This passage covers 16 T cell receptor beta chains from one sample sequenced in a study of post-analysis software for immune sequencing data. Overall study findings and caveats: When patients were compared with controls, about 5 TRBV segments were more frequent, TRBV5-6, TRBV5-1 and TRBV20-1 among them.

These receptors lack a known antigen. Unique molecular identifiers had been added to the TCR beta cDNA libraries. Each CDR3 protein gets one entry after TCRdb re-called the PCR reads with MiXCR. The sample consists of 820,000 or so distinct CDR3 sequences, roughly 50% of them appearing once. The sample taken for sequencing was blood. The receptor set was obtained from a girl aged 5-17 years with multiple sclerosis.

This chain connects TRBV12-3 or TRBV12-4 to TRBJ1-2, with 10 bases that match TRBD1. J was trimmed by 7 bases and V by 6 bases; bases with no gene match: 8. The CDR3 loop spans 14 amino acids. CDR3 nucleotide sequence: TGTGCCAGCAGGAAGACAGGGGGCTTAGGTGGCTACACCTTC. It encodes CASRKTGGLGGYTF.

The chain is built from TRBV7-9 and TRBJ2-7; TRBD2 agrees at 9 bases. The CDR3 is 16 amino acids. J lost 7 bases, V lost 4 bases, and 14 bases had no gene match. Looked up from germline, CDR1 is SEHNR and CDR2 is FQNEAQ (reference sequence). The CDR3 nucleotides read TGTGCCAGCAGCTCTTTGAGCGGGAGGTACTACAATGAGCAGTACTTC. Encoded protein: CASSSLSGRYYNEQYF.

This chain joins TRBV6-5 and TRBJ2-2, with D perhaps matching TRBD2 (5 bases). The CDR3 has 12 amino acids. V lost 7 bases to trimming and J lost 7 bases, with 10 bases between them. CDR1 and CDR2 from the germline V gene are MNHEY and SVGAGI. CDR3 sequence reads: CASKWENGELFF. The CDR3 DNA reads TGTGCCAGCAAGTGGGAGAACGGGGAGCTGTTTTTT.

This clonotype was counted between two and nine times. The chain carries TRBV4-1 and TRBJ1-2; D call uncertain. From germline, CDR1 is MGHRA and CDR2 YSYEKL. Trimming pared 0 bases from V and 2 bases from J, leaving 10 bases between. The CDR3 is 15 residues long. The CDR3 bases are TGCGCCAGCAGCCAAGATAGAGGACGGAACTATGGCTACACCTTC. Encoded protein: CASSQDRGRNYGYTF.

This clonotype has more than one count but fewer than ten. The genes are TRBV12-3 or TRBV12-4 and TRBJ1-2; D remains unclear. V was cut by 6 bases and J by 9 bases, with 26 bases left in between. This CDR3 has 16 amino acids. The CDR3 loop is CASSVNVGSGSGRYTF. In DNA, the CDR3 is TGTGCCAGCAGCGTGAATGTCGGATCGGGGTCCGGTCGCTACACCTTC.

This chain uses TRBV2 with TRBJ2-4; a weak D match, TRBD1 (6 bases). Near its end, the DNA agrees better with TRBJ2-7, so the J call may be wrong. CDR1 and CDR2 (germline): SNHLY, FYNNEI. The CDR3 totals 12 residues. CDR3 DNA: TGTGCCACCACAGCAGGGGCCTACGAGCAGTACTTC. Translated: CATTAGAYEQYF.

The chain links TRBV29-1 to TRBJ1-6, with a tentative D call TRBD1 (5 bases). CDR3 length: 13 amino acids. Germline V gene lookup returns CDR1 SQVTM and CDR2 ANQGSEA. V was trimmed by 7 bases and J by 8 bases, leaving 15 bases between them. CDR3 coding DNA: TGCAGCGCCCGCTGGGGCCTTGATTCACCCCTCCACTTT. This encodes CSARWGLDSPLHF.

In this sample, this clonotype turned up once. The V gene is TRBV7-6, the J gene TRBJ2-1; 8 nucleotides line up with TRBD2. CDR3 length equals 16 residues. V trimming: 5 bases; J trimming: 5 bases; junction bases outside the gene matches: 11. CDR1 is SGHVS and CDR2 is FNYEAQ in the germline V gene. CDR3 nucleotide sequence: TGTGCCAGCAGCGGCTACCGGGAGGGGCCCAACAATGAGCAGTTCTTC. Protein: CASSGYREGPNNEQFF.

This clonotype has a handful of counts. The chain uses TRBV20-1 and TRBJ1-4, with D uncertain. Trimming cost V 0 bases and J 4 bases, with 12 bases left between them. This CDR3 is 15 amino acids long. The germline V gene has CDR1 DFQATT and CDR2 SNEGSKA (reference sequence). The CDR3 sequence is CSARDAKRGNEKLFF. The DNA of the CDR3 is TGCAGTGCTAGAGATGCCAAACGGGGTAATGAAAAACTGTTTTTT.

This clonotype has just a few counts. The chain recombines TRBV5-6 with TRBJ2-7; D tentatively reads TRBD1 or TRBD2 (5 bases each). V lost 4 bases to trimming and J lost 4 bases, with 24 bases between them. CDR1 is SGHDT, CDR2 YYEEEE, per germline. CDR3 length equals 17 residues. The CDR3 loop reads CASSPYLRIGTMYEQYF. The CDR3 coding sequence is TGTGCCAGCAGCCCCTATTTGAGAATTGGGACCATGTACGAGCAGTACTTC.

The CDR3 coding sequence is TGCGCCAGCAGTCACGACACTAGCGGGCGCACAGATACGCAGTATTTT. Its translation: CASSHDTSGRTDTQYF. The chain uses TRBV5-1 and TRBJ2-3; 9 nucleotides line up with TRBD2. V shed 5 bases, J shed 1 base, and the junction held 8 bases outside the gene matches. The germline CDR1 and CDR2 sequences are SGHRS and YFSETQ. The CDR3 consists of 16 residues.

J is TRBJ2-7 and V is TRBV6-1; TRBD1 matches 12 bases. CDR1 is MNHNS, CDR2 SASEGT, per germline. The CDR3 consists of 18 residues. The trim removed 7 bases at V and 0 bases at J, leaving 13 bases unmatched. The CDR3 DNA follows: TGTGCCAGCAAAGGGACAGGGGGCGCGAGCGGGGGCTCCTACGAGCAGTACTTC. Amino acid sequence: CASKGTGGASGGSYEQYF.

The V gene is TRBV6-1, the J gene TRBJ2-1; 8 nucleotides line up with TRBD2. V gave up 5 bases and J gave up 7 bases; unmatched junction bases: 16. Germline CDR1 is MNHNS and CDR2 is SASEGT. The CDR3 runs to 17 residues. The CDR3 DNA reads as TGTGCCAGCAGTCAATCTATATATTCGGGACTAGTTAATGAGCAGTTCTTC. As protein: CASSQSIYSGLVNEQFF.

For the CDR3, the DNA is TGCGCCAGCAGCCAAGCTGGGACAGGGAGAGGCAGCGCTACGCAGTATTTT. Amino acid sequence: CASSQAGTGRGSATQYF. The chain employs TRBV4-1 and TRBJ2-3, with 9 bases aligning to TRBD1. The CDR3 length is 17 residues. Germline V gene lookup returns CDR1 MGHRA and CDR2 YSYEKL. With 1 base clipped from V and 8 bases from J, the junction kept 13 bases outside the gene matches.

The chain combines TRBV3-1 with TRBJ2-7; 9 nucleotides line up with TRBD2. The V segment lost 4 bases and the J segment 2 bases; nucleotides outside the gene matches: 9. Germline-derived CDR1 and CDR2 are LGHDT and YNNKEL (reference sequence). The CDR3 totals 16 residues. Written as DNA, the CDR3 is TGTGCCAGCAGCCCCTACCTAGCGGGGAGGGCCTACGAGCAGTACTTC. Translated: CASSPYLAGRAYEQYF.

The chain carries TRBV6-1 and TRBJ2-7, with D perhaps matching TRBD1 (7 bases). The last part of the DNA fits TRBJ2-5 better; the J call may be wrong. Germline V gives CDR1 MNHNS, CDR2 SASEGT. The CDR3 length is 14 residues. CDR3: CASSEGRGRETQYF. CDR3 nucleotides: TGTGCCAGCAGTGAAGGGAGGGGGCGTGAGACCCAGTACTTC.